The TCR beta chain under discussion was sequenced for a study of OX40 agonist ivuxolimab in advanced cancers. Study-level findings and limits: The study found that CD8+ T cells averaged more expanded clones than CD4+.

The sample holds a few counts of this clone. Its antigen is unknown. The CDR3 spans 13 residues. Trimming cost V 5 bases and J 2 bases, with 7 bases left between them. Germline V gives CDR1 MNHNY, CDR2 SVGAGI (reference sequence). TCRdb's copy holds only in-frame clones and misses some; the assay was immunoSEQ multiplex PCR. The sample carries about 56,000 clones, 65% to 90% recorded once. The source was CD4+ or CD8+ T cells sorted from blood, collected in a trial of the OX40 agonist ivuxolimab. The chain carries TRBV6-6 and TRBJ1-5; D is possibly TRBD1 (5 bases). The TCR was taken from an adult with an advanced solid tumor such as melanoma, head and neck, liver or kidney cancer. DNA of the CDR3: TGTGCCAGCAGTCAGGGAGGCAATCAGCCCCAGCATTTT. Protein product: CASSQGGNQPQHF.